Below, 26 T cell receptor beta chains from the same sample are listed, as sequenced in a study of blood T cell repertoires in COVID-19. Data came from immunoSEQ multiplex PCR; TCRdb stores just in-frame clones and leaves some out. The data show some 78,000 clones, 86% seen once. Material: peripheral blood. These receptors came from a man aged 45-65 years with active or convalescent COVID-19.

This clone is a singleton in its sample. The chain employs TRBV9 and TRBJ2-5, with D possibly being TRBD2 (5 bases). In germline, CDR1 is SGDLS, CDR2 YYNGEE. The V end was cut by 3 bases, the J end by 3 bases, with 15 bases between. The CDR3 runs to 15 residues. CDR3 nucleotides: TGTGCCAGCAGCGCCAGCGGAGCCGGCGAAGAGACCCAGTACTTC. Its protein product is CASSASGAGEETQYF.

The chain joins TRBV30 to TRBJ1-1; TRBD1 matches at 7 bases. Unmatched junction bases numbered 9, after V lost 5 bases and J lost 9 bases. Germline V gene lookup returns CDR1 GTSNPN and CDR2 SVGIG (reference sequence). This CDR3 is 12 amino acids long. The CDR3 here is CAWSLLGGQAFF. CDR3 sequence (DNA): TGTGCCTGGTCCCTTTTAGGGGGCCAAGCTTTCTTT. Looking up the rest from reference TRBV30 and TRBJ1-1 gives the full variable domain: SQTIHQWPATLVQPVGSPLSLECTVEGTSNPNLYWYRQAAGRGLQLLFYSVGIGQISSEVPQNLSASRPQDRQFILSSKKLLLSDSGFYLCAWSLLGGQAFFGQGTRLTVV.

The chain joins TRBV3-1 (or the pseudogene TRBV3-2) to TRBJ1-1, with D hard to call. Germline V gene sequence: CDR1 LGHDT, CDR2 YNNKEL (reference sequence). Trimming took off 1 base at V and 5 bases at J, with 5 bases between the two ends. There are 12 residues in the CDR3. The CDR3 DNA follows: TGTGCCAGCAGCCAAGTCCCAACTGAAGCTTTCTTT. Translated, it gives CASSQVPTEAFF.

The chain links TRBV9 to TRBJ1-2, with 7 positions matching TRBD1. V lost 4 bases and J lost 0; bases outside the gene matches: 9. The CDR3 has 16 residues. Germline V gene data show CDR1 as SGDLS and CDR2 as YYNGEE. The CDR3 nucleotides read TGTGCCAGCAGCACCGCCGGACAGGAAGCTAACTATGGCTACACCTTC. Translated: CASSTAGQEANYGYTF.

The V call is TRBV7-2, the J call TRBJ1-1; 10 nucleotides match TRBD1. Germline V gene lookup returns CDR1 SGHTA and CDR2 FQGNSA. The trim removed 5 bases at V and 4 bases at J, leaving 4 bases unmatched. This CDR3 is 14 amino acids long. In nucleotides, the CDR3 is TGTGCCAGCAGCCCGGACAGGGGGGGCACTGAAGCTTTCTTT. It encodes CASSPDRGGTEAFF.

This clone was recorded a few times. The chain joins TRBV7-9 to TRBJ2-7, with TRBD2 identical over 13 bases. V was pared by 5 bases and J by 4 bases, with 2 bases of the junction left unmatched. Germline V CDR1 and CDR2: SEHNR, FQNEAQ (reference sequence). CDR3 length equals 14 residues. The CDR3 coding sequence is TGTGCCAGCAGCCGGACTAGCGGGAGTTACGAGCAGTACTTC. Translation: CASSRTSGSYEQYF.

J is TRBJ2-5 and V is TRBV28; tentative D call: TRBD2 (6 bases). The CDR3 sequence is 16 residues long. From germline, CDR1 is MDHEN and CDR2 SYDVKM. Between the trimmed V and J ends, which lost 3 bases and 4 bases, there was a span of 18 bases. The CDR3 nucleotides read TGTGCCAGCAGTTTGTACGCCGGGAGAAGGTTAGAGACCCAGTACTTC. Protein sequence: CASSLYAGRRLETQYF.

The chain is built from TRBV13 and TRBJ2-7; D possibly corresponds to TRBD1 (5 bases). The V end was cut by 2 bases, the J end by 0 bases, with 8 bases between. The CDR3 is 14 amino acids. CDR1 is PRHDT and CDR2 is FYEKMQ in the germline V gene (reference sequence). For the CDR3, the DNA is TGTGCCAGCAGCTTAAGACAGAGCTCCTACGAGCAGTACTTC. It is translated as CASSLRQSSYEQYF.

In nucleotides, the CDR3 is TGCGCCAGCAGGCCCGGGACTAGTATCACCGGGGAGCTGTTTTTT. Its translation: CASRPGTSITGELFF. The rearrangement uses TRBV5-1 and TRBJ2-2, with TRBD2 identical over 8 bases. The CDR3 is made up of 15 amino acids. V shed 5 bases, J shed 4 bases, and the junction held 7 bases outside the gene matches. Germline V gene sequence: CDR1 SGHRS, CDR2 YFSETQ.

The rearrangement links TRBV30 to TRBJ2-5; D is uncertain. V dropped 3 bases and J dropped 2 bases, with 10 bases sitting between them. Germline V gene data show CDR1 as GTSNPN and CDR2 as SVGIG (reference sequence). The CDR3 has 13 residues. This CDR3 reads CAWRAGSQETQYF. The CDR3, as DNA: TGTGCCTGGAGAGCCGGGTCTCAAGAGACCCAGTACTTC.

The V gene is TRBV7-6, the J gene TRBJ2-3; 9 bases agree with TRBD1. Germline values: CDR1 SGHVS, CDR2 FNYEAQ. This CDR3 has 16 residues. With V trimmed by 1 base and J by 4 bases, 6 bases remained unmatched. CDR3 in DNA: TGTGCCAGCAGCTTAGGCCGCGGGACAGGGTCAGATACGCAGTATTTT. Encoded protein: CASSLGRGTGSDTQYF.

This chain uses TRBV19 with TRBJ2-2; tentative D call: TRBD1 (5 bases). This CDR3 region has 14 residues. Germline-derived CDR1 and CDR2 are LNHDA and SQIVND (reference sequence). Trimming removed 4 bases at V and 2 bases at J, with 8 bases between. DNA of the CDR3: TGTGCCAGTAGTAGTGGACAAAACACCGGGGAGCTGTTTTTT. Translated, it gives CASSSGQNTGELFF.

The J gene is TRBJ2-5, the V gene TRBV19, with D tentatively TRBD1 (6 bases). V was trimmed by 7 bases and J by 4 bases, leaving 13 bases between them. The length of the CDR3 is 13 residues. Germline assignment: CDR1 LNHDA and CDR2 SQIVND (reference sequence). The CDR3 nucleotides read TGTGCCAGTAAGAGAGTCAGGGGAGAGACCCAGTACTTC. It encodes CASKRVRGETQYF.

This chain connects TRBV7-9 to TRBJ1-5; D perhaps matches TRBD1 (5 bases). CDR1 is SEHNR, CDR2 FQNEAQ, per germline (reference sequence). The CDR3 has 13 amino acids. Trimming pared 7 bases from V and 1 base from J, leaving 8 bases between. The CDR3 nucleotides are TGTGCCAGCACCCAGGGCAGCAATCAGCCCCAGCATTTT. Encoded protein: CASTQGSNQPQHF.

This clone has just a few counts. The V gene is TRBV7-6, the J gene TRBJ2-2; D uncertain. Looked up from germline, CDR1 is SGHVS and CDR2 is FNYEAQ. The CDR3 length is 16 residues. With 1 base removed from V and 1 base from J, the gap between germline ends came to 10 bases. The chain's CDR3 is CASSLGRPENTGELFF. The CDR3 nucleotides read TGTGCCAGCAGCTTAGGGCGGCCGGAGAACACCGGGGAGCTGTTTTTT.

The rearrangement uses TRBV28 and TRBJ1-2; no clear D. V gave up 7 bases and J gave up 0 bases, with 3 bases separating them. The germline V gene encodes CDR1 MDHEN and CDR2 SYDVKM. This CDR3 spans 11 amino acids. As DNA, the CDR3 is TGTGCCAGCACAGCTAACTATGGCTACACCTTC. Translating gives CASTANYGYTF.

The gene calls are TRBV3-1 (or the pseudogene TRBV3-2) and TRBJ1-3; no clear D. The CDR3 consists of 13 residues. The V and J ends lost 0 bases and 5 bases respectively, with 5 bases between them. CDR1 and CDR2 from the germline V gene are LGHDT and YNNKEL (reference sequence). For the CDR3, the DNA is TGTGCCAGCAGCCAAGATTCTAGAAACACCATATATTTT. This gives the protein CASSQDSRNTIYF.

The V gene is TRBV12-5, the J gene TRBJ1-5; D ambiguous. The CDR3 is made up of 15 amino acids. Trimming removed 4 bases from V and 0 bases from J, with 10 bases in between. The germline gives CDR1 LGHNT, CDR2 FRNRAP. Here the CDR3 DNA reads TGTGCTAGTGGTTCCCTAGGACTTAGCAATCAGCCCCAGCATTTT. This encodes CASGSLGLSNQPQHF.

The rearrangement links TRBV4-2 to TRBJ2-4, with D possibly being TRBD2 (6 bases). The CDR3 loop spans 16 amino acids. Looked up from germline, CDR1 is LGHNA and CDR2 is YNFKEQ. The V end was cut by 0 bases, the J end by 0 bases, with 9 bases between. The CDR3 loop reads CASSQDLAEAKNIQYF. The CDR3 bases are TGTGCCAGCAGCCAAGACTTAGCGGAAGCCAAAAACATTCAGTACTTC.

This chain links TRBV20-1 with TRBJ1-1, with D perhaps TRBD1 (5 bases). CDR1 is DFQATT and CDR2 is SNEGSKA in the germline V gene (reference sequence). CDR3 size: 11 residues. Trimming removed 4 bases from V and 5 bases from J, with 8 bases in between. This CDR3 is CSATQATEAFF. The DNA of the CDR3 is TGCAGTGCTACACAGGCAACTGAAGCTTTCTTT.

The genes are TRBV19 and TRBJ2-1; 7 nucleotides line up with TRBD2. The J segment lost 5 bases and the V segment lost 4 bases, leaving 8 bases of the junction unmatched. This CDR3 has 15 amino acids. CDR1 and CDR2 from the germline V gene are LNHDA and SQIVND (reference sequence). CDR3 region: CASSTKASGHNEQFF. In DNA form, the CDR3 reads TGTGCCAGTAGTACCAAAGCTAGCGGACACAATGAGCAGTTCTTC.

The chain couples TRBV14 to TRBJ1-2; 10 bases are a match to TRBD1. The ends lost 4 bases at V and 3 bases at J; junction bases unmatched: 8. Germline assignment: CDR1 SGHDN and CDR2 FVKESK. There are 16 residues in the CDR3. The CDR3 DNA sequence: TGTGCCAGCAGCCCCGACCACGACAGGGGGCACTATGGCTACACCTTC. Protein sequence: CASSPDHDRGHYGYTF.

The rearrangement uses TRBV5-1 and TRBJ2-1; TRBD1 agrees at 8 bases. CDR1 is SGHRS and CDR2 is YFSETQ in the germline V gene. The V and J ends lost 7 bases and 8 bases, in that order; junction bases with no gene match: 14. The CDR3 covers 15 residues. The CDR3, as DNA: TGCGCCAGCTTCCCGCTTCAGGGGGCAAGGGATGAGCAGTTCTTC. It encodes CASFPLQGARDEQFF. Full variable domain (missing parts from reference TRBV5-1 and TRBJ2-1): KAGVTQTPRYLIKTRGQQVTLSCSPISGHRSVSWYQQTPGQGLQFLFEYFSETQRNKGNFPGRFSGRQFSNSRSEMNVSTLELGDSALYLCASFPLQGARDEQFFGPGTRLTVL.

The chain recombines TRBV20-1 with TRBJ2-5; no clear D. With 0 bases removed from V and 4 bases from J, the gap between germline ends came to 3 bases. Germline V lookup: CDR1 DFQATT, CDR2 SNEGSKA (reference sequence). CDR3 length: 11 amino acids. For the CDR3, the DNA is TGCAGTGCTAGAGATCTAGAGACCCAGTACTTC. It yields the protein CSARDLETQYF.

The count of this clone is one. The rearrangement joins TRBV7-2 to TRBJ2-7; TRBD2 is a possible D gene (6 bases). This CDR3 has 13 residues. Germline V gene lookup returns CDR1 SGHTA and CDR2 FQGNSA. Trimming stripped 5 bases from V and 3 bases from J, with 11 bases between. The CDR3 sequence is CASSAGGGYEQYF. CDR3 sequence (DNA): TGTGCCAGCAGCGCCGGGGGTGGCTACGAGCAGTACTTC.

The chain couples TRBV6-6 to TRBJ1-1; D remains unclear. Germline-derived CDR1 and CDR2 are MNHNY and SVGAGI (reference sequence). The V gene lost 2 bases and the J gene lost 0 bases, with 7 bases spanning the gap. The CDR3 consists of 14 residues. CDR3 loop: CASSYRLVNTEAFF. The CDR3 DNA sequence: TGTGCCAGCAGTTACCGTTTAGTGAACACTGAAGCTTTCTTT.